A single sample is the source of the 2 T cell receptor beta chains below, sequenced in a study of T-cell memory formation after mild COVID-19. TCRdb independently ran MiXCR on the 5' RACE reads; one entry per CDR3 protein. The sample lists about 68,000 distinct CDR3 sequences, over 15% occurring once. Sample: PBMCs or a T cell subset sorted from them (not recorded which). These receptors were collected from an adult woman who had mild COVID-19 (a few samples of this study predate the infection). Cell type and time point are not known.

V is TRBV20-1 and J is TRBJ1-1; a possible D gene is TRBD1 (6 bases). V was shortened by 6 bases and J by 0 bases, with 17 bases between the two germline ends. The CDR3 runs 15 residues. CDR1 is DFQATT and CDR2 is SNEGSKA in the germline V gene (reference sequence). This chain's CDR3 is CSAPKTGYMNTEAFF. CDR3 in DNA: TGCAGTGCCCCTAAAACAGGGTACATGAACACTGAAGCTTTCTTT.

The CDR3 nucleotides are TGCGCCAGCAGCTTGGGGACAGGGGGTGATGGCTACACCTTC. This encodes CASSLGTGGDGYTF. V is TRBV5-1 and J is TRBJ1-2, with 10 positions matching TRBD1. The CDR3 covers 14 residues. Germline trimming cut 0 bases from V and 6 bases from J; bases unmatched to any gene: 2. Germline CDR1 SGHRS, CDR2 YFSETQ.